This TCR beta chain came from a study of T cells after yellow fever vaccination. Germline CDR1 and CDR2: LNHNV and YYDKDF (reference sequence). The V end was cut by 1 base, the J end by 3 bases, with 19 bases between. CDR3 size: 17 residues. This clonotype has more than one count but fewer than ten. What it binds is not known. Study-wide points: A small proportion of clonotypes was detected in both the CD4 and CD8 compartments. Abundant bulk-derived clonotypes could contaminate FACS-sorted repertoires.

TCRdb recomputed calls from the 5' RACE reads with MiXCR, one row per CDR3 protein. Here the sample spans around 230,000 distinct CDR3 sequences, approximately 6.3% being singletons. Sequencing used CD4+ T cells sorted from PBMCs, obtained on the day of the yellow fever booster vaccination. The receptor's source is a man aged 30 to 39 who received the YFV17D yellow fever vaccine. The chain carries TRBV15 and TRBJ2-7, with D perhaps TRBD2 (6 bases). CDR3 in amino acids: CATSRAMGPGLNYEQYF. Here the CDR3 DNA reads TGTGCCACCAGCAGAGCCATGGGACCGGGACTGAACTACGAGCAGTACTTC.